Presented here are 21 T cell receptor beta chains from one specimen sequenced in a study of T cell responses to AZD1222 COVID-19 vaccine. Profiled with immunoSEQ multiplex PCR; TCRdb holds only in-frame clones, not every one. The sample consists of roughly 160,000 clones, roughly 92% of them appearing once. The source was peripheral blood, collected on day 0 of AZD1222 vaccination. The receptors stem from an adult in good health.

This chain connects TRBV5-3 to TRBJ2-1; either TRBD1 or TRBD2 may supply D (5 bases each). TRBV5-3 is reported as an ORF; its role is uncertain. Trimming removed 3 bases from V and 7 bases from J, with 14 bases in between. CDR3 size: 14 residues. CDR3 in amino acids: CARSCTGTVNEQFF. In DNA, the CDR3 is TGTGCCAGAAGCTGTACCGGGACGGTAAATGAGCAGTTCTTC.

J is TRBJ1-3 and V is TRBV30; a possible D gene is TRBD1 (6 bases). The V gene's germline CDR1 is GTSNPN and CDR2 SVGIG (reference sequence). The CDR3 spans 13 residues. The ends were cut back, 8 bases at V and 4 bases at J, with 15 bases in the middle. Written as DNA, the CDR3 is TGTGCCGCCCGGATGGGGGCCGGAAACACCATATATTTT. Translation gives CAARMGAGNTIYF.

The V and J genes are TRBV29-1 and TRBJ2-7, with 9 bases fitting TRBD1. Germline CDR1 SQVTM, CDR2 ANQGSEA. Trimming at V came to 4 bases and at J to 3 bases, leaving 4 bases not matched to a gene. The CDR3 is 13 residues long. The CDR3 nucleotides are TGCAGCGTTGTCGGGACAGGGTTCTACGAGCAGTACTTC. The encoded protein is CSVVGTGFYEQYF.

This chain links TRBV27 with TRBJ1-1; possible D gene TRBD1, 6 bases. The CDR3 is 14 residues long. The V end lost 1 base, the J end lost 1 base, and 7 bases lay between the germline ends. Germline CDR1 reads MNHEY; CDR2 reads SMNVEV (reference sequence). CDR3 sequence reads: CASSLLGQNTEAFF. The CDR3, as DNA: TGTGCCAGCAGTTTATTGGGACAGAACACTGAAGCTTTCTTT.

V usage is TRBV3-1 (or the pseudogene TRBV3-2) and J usage is TRBJ1-1, with D possibly matching TRBD1 (5 bases). The germline V gene has CDR1 LGHDT and CDR2 YNNKEL (reference sequence). There are 14 residues in the CDR3. V lost 4 bases, J lost 0 bases, and 9 bases lay in between. CDR3 sequence reads: CASSLGGMNTEAFF. DNA for the CDR3: TGTGCCAGCAGCCTGGGGGGGATGAACACTGAAGCTTTCTTT.

The chain recombines TRBV7-6 with TRBJ1-1, with 11 positions matching TRBD1. Germline CDR1 reads SGHVS; CDR2 reads FNYEAQ. The CDR3 is 15 amino acids. V trimming: 1 base; J trimming: 6 bases; junction bases outside the gene matches: 4. The CDR3, as DNA: TGTGCCAGCAGCTTAGTGAGGGACAGGGGGGCTGAAGCTTTCTTT. Its translation is CASSLVRDRGAEAFF.

This sequence joins TRBV2 and TRBJ1-2; weak D call: TRBD1 (6 bases). This CDR3 is built from 12 residues. Germline CDR1 and CDR2: SNHLY and FYNNEI. The ends were cut back, 5 bases at V and 4 bases at J, with 8 bases in the middle. This CDR3 reads CASSSQGYGYTF. For the CDR3, the DNA is TGTGCCAGCAGTTCACAGGGCTATGGCTACACCTTC.

The CDR3 DNA reads TGCGCCAGCAGCTCTCAGGGGGCTGATATCATCAATGAGCAGTTCTTC. Its translation is CASSSQGADIINEQFF. The chain is built from TRBV5-1 and TRBJ2-1; 8 bases agree with TRBD1. This CDR3 is 16 amino acids long. The germline V gene encodes CDR1 SGHRS and CDR2 YFSETQ. With V trimmed by 3 bases and J by 6 bases, 11 bases remained unmatched. Using reference TRBV5-1 and TRBJ2-1 for the parts outside the CDR3, the full variable domain is KAGVTQTPRYLIKTRGQQVTLSCSPISGHRSVSWYQQTPGQGLQFLFEYFSETQRNKGNFPGRFSGRQFSNSRSEMNVSTLELGDSALYLCASSSQGADIINEQFFGPGTRLTVL.

This clone was detected once. The chain is built from TRBV11-2 and TRBJ1-2; TRBD1 matches 7 bases. The CDR3 extends over 13 amino acids. The germline gives CDR1 SGHAT, CDR2 FQNNGV. Trimming at V came to 4 bases and at J to 8 bases, leaving 7 bases not matched to a gene. This CDR3 is CASSSQTGWGYTF. The CDR3 DNA reads TGTGCCAGCAGCTCGCAGACAGGGTGGGGCTACACCTTC.

This chain links TRBV6-5 with TRBJ1-1; D may be TRBD1 (5 bases). The V and J ends lost 7 bases and 4 bases respectively, with 13 bases between them. Germline CDR1 is MNHEY and CDR2 is SVGAGI. The CDR3 runs 13 residues. CDR3 protein: CASTRQQSTEAFF. The CDR3 DNA reads as TGTGCCAGCACCAGACAGCAGAGCACTGAAGCTTTCTTT.

The chain is built from TRBV30 and TRBJ2-6, with 7 nucleotides matching TRBD1. The CDR3 extends over 15 amino acids. Germline CDR1 is GTSNPN and CDR2 is SVGIG (reference sequence). V was pared by 4 bases and J by 2 bases, with 5 bases of the junction left unmatched. This CDR3 is CAWTGGKAGANVLTF. Here the CDR3 DNA reads TGTGCCTGGACAGGGGGAAAGGCTGGGGCCAACGTCCTGACTTTC.

The V gene is TRBV5-1, the J gene TRBJ2-3; D possibly corresponds to TRBD1 (6 bases). V gave up 4 bases and J gave up 4 bases, with 13 bases separating them. Per germline, CDR1 SGHRS and CDR2 YFSETQ. This CDR3 is 14 amino acids long. DNA of the CDR3: TGCGCCAGCAGCCGTACAGGGCTCGCAGATACGCAGTATTTT. This gives the protein CASSRTGLADTQYF.

The V call is TRBV7-3, the J call TRBJ1-6; D is unresolved. The CDR3 length is 15 residues. The V end lost 2 bases, the J end lost 7 bases, and 12 bases lay between the germline ends. Germline CDR1 reads SGHTA; CDR2 reads FQGTGA. CDR3 sequence: CASSLGRVPNSPLHF. DNA for the CDR3: TGTGCCAGCAGCTTAGGTCGGGTACCCAATTCACCCCTCCACTTT.

This clone was seen a handful of times. The V gene is TRBV10-3, the J gene TRBJ1-5; D perhaps matches TRBD1 (5 bases). In germline, CDR1 is ENHRY, CDR2 SYGVKD. CDR3 length: 13 amino acids. Trimming took 10 bases from V and 6 from J, leaving 16 bases between them. CDR3 region: CATAGGSGQPQHF. The CDR3 DNA reads TGTGCCACCGCGGGGGGTTCGGGTCAGCCCCAGCATTTT.

This clone was counted a few times. The V gene is TRBV21-1, the J gene TRBJ1-5; the DNA was not used to check the table's D call, TRBD1. TRBV21-1 is classified as a pseudogene. The CDR3 spans 15 residues. The CDR3 nucleotides read TGTGCCAGCAGCAGGGGGACAGGGCGCAATCAGCCCCAGCATTTT. This sequence encodes CASSRGTGRNQPQHF.

The chain has TRBV29-1 and TRBJ1-1; perhaps TRBD1 as D (5 bases). V was pared by 4 bases and J by 10 bases, with 10 bases between. CDR1 and CDR2 (germline): SQVTM, ANQGSEA. This CDR3 is 10 amino acids long. Here the CDR3 reads CSVVWGTAFF. For the CDR3, the DNA is TGCAGCGTTGTGTGGGGGACAGCTTTCTTT.

The V and J genes are TRBV10-2 and TRBJ2-7; TRBD1 aligns across 8 bases. From germline, CDR1 is WSHSY and CDR2 SAAADI. The CDR3 length is 16 residues. V gave up 3 bases and J gave up 0 bases; unmatched junction bases: 7. The CDR3 nucleotides read TGCGCCAGCAGTGATCCGGGACAGGTCAACTCCTACGAGCAGTACTTC. Translated, it gives CASSDPGQVNSYEQYF.

The table lists this clone with a few counts. The chain couples TRBV6-5 to TRBJ1-4, with D maybe TRBD1 (5 bases). The germline V gene has CDR1 MNHEY and CDR2 SVGAGI. The CDR3 loop spans 15 amino acids. Trimming removed 0 bases at V and 4 bases at J, with 9 bases between. CDR3: CASSYSPGSNEKLFF. CDR3 nucleotide sequence: TGTGCCAGCAGTTACTCGCCAGGGAGTAATGAAAAACTGTTTTTT.

The rearrangement joins TRBV3-1 (or the pseudogene TRBV3-2) to TRBJ2-7, with 8 nucleotides matching TRBD1. This CDR3 comprises 14 residues. Trimming removed 3 bases from V and 6 bases from J; junction bases left unmatched: 7. In germline, CDR1 is LGHDT, CDR2 YNNKEL (reference sequence). The CDR3 protein is CASSQDRVVREQYF. As DNA, the CDR3 is TGTGCCAGCAGCCAGGACAGGGTGGTTCGCGAGCAGTACTTC.

The rearrangement links TRBV7-2 to TRBJ2-7, with 8 bases matching TRBD1. From germline, CDR1 is SGHTA and CDR2 FQGNSA. J lost 5 bases, V lost 2 bases, and 2 bases had no gene match. The CDR3 sequence is 13 residues long. Here the CDR3 reads CASSLLRGHEQYF. Written as DNA, the CDR3 is TGTGCCAGCAGCTTACTCAGGGGGCACGAGCAGTACTTC.

This sequence joins TRBV28 and TRBJ1-5; D may be TRBD1 (5 bases). Germline lookup yields CDR1 MDHEN and CDR2 SYDVKM. Trimming removed 8 bases at V and 0 bases at J, with 8 bases between. The CDR3 has 13 amino acids. CDR3 DNA sequence: TGTGCCAGCGCTGACAGTAGCAATCAGCCCCAGCATTTT. It yields the protein CASADSSNQPQHF.